This T cell receptor (beta chain) was obtained from a study of tumor and adjacent non-tumor tissue in lung cancer. A modified ARM-PCR protocol with three rounds of nested PCR amplified TCRbeta. TCRdb reprocessed the multiplex PCR reads via MiXCR and lists one record per CDR3 protein. The sample comprises 60,000 or so distinct CDR3 sequences, 61% of which are singletons, and around a third rests with the top ten. V lost 5 bases to trimming and J lost 5 bases, with 18 bases between them. The germline V gene encodes CDR1 SGHAT and CDR2 FQNNGV. The CDR3 covers 15 residues. No cell sorting was done before RNA was extracted from the tissue. The normal lung tissue was taken more than 3 cm from the tumor edge.

This receptor was taken from a man between 65 and 85 years old with non-small cell lung cancer. This chain links TRBV11-2 with TRBJ2-5; no clear D gene. The sample comprised distant non-tumor lung tissue. In DNA, the CDR3 is TGTGCCAGCAGCCGTTGTGGGCAGATCCACGAGACCCAGTACTTC. Amino acid sequence: CASSRCGQIHETQYF. Using reference TRBV11-2 and TRBJ2-5 for the parts outside the CDR3, the full variable domain is EAGVAQSPRYKIIEKRQSVAFWCNPISGHATLYWYQQILGQGPKLLIQFQNNGVVDDSQLPKDRFSAERLKGVDSTLKIQPAKLEDSAVYLCASSRCGQIHETQYFGPGTRLLVL.